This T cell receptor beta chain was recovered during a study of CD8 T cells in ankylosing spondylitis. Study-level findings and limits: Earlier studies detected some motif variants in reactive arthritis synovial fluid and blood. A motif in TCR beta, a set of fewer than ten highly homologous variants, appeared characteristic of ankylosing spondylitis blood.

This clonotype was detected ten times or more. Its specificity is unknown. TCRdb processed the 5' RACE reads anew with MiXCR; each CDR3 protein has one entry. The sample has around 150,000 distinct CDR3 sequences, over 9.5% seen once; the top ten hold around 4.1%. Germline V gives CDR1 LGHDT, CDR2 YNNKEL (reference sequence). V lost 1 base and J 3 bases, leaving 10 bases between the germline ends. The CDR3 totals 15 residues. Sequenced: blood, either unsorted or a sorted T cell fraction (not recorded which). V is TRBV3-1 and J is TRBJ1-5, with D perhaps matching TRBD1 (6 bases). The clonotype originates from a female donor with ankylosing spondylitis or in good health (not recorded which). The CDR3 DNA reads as TGTGCCAGCAGCCAAGGGGGGGCCCTCAATCAGCCCCAGCATTTT. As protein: CASSQGGALNQPQHF.